What follows is one T cell receptor beta chain and its context. What it recognizes is unknown. Sequenced by immunoSEQ multiplex PCR; TCRdb stores in-frame clones only, minus some. The sample yields more than 600,000 clones, around 92% seen once. Trimming removed 0 bases from V and 4 bases from J, with 16 bases in between. The germline gives CDR1 LNHDA, CDR2 SQIVND (reference sequence). CDR3 length: 17 amino acids. The data stem from a study of shared clonotypes between healthy human individuals. Overall study results and limits: The generation probabilities recorded for non-shared clonotypes fell below those of clonotypes shared by all four donors. Generally, estimated richness proved larger in naive subsets than it did in memory subsets.

Only CD45RO-negative cells positively selected for CCR7 counted as naive CD8 cells, so terminally differentiated effector memory CD45RA+ cells were excluded. The chain carries TRBV19 and TRBJ1-5, with D hard to call. The sequenced material came from naive CD8+ T cells sorted from blood. This receptor was obtained from a man aged 30-40 years in good health. The CDR3 nucleotides are TGTGCCAGTAGTATAGATCCCGCGACGGAGAGAAATCAGCCCCAGCATTTT. Its protein is CASSIDPATERNQPQHF.